Described below is a single TCR beta chain sequence and its context. TCRdb reprocessed the 5' RACE reads and stores each CDR3 protein as one record, lacking DNA. This repertoire includes about 440,000 distinct CDR3 sequences. CDR1 and CDR2 (germline): LNHDA, SQIVND (reference sequence). The CDR3 covers 19 residues. The data stem from a study of monozygotic twins with inflammatory bowel disease. The source is a human donor with ulcerative colitis or Crohn's disease, or a healthy co-twin of an affected twin (not recorded which). The sample taken for sequencing was blood. This chain links TRBV19 with TRBJ2-4; the D call of TRBD1 rests on TCRdb alone, since no DNA is present to check it. CDR3 protein: CASSIDPGGTKSAKNIQYF.